Below, 18 T cell receptor beta chains from the same sample are listed, as sequenced in a study of OX40 agonist ivuxolimab in advanced cancers. TCRdb's table, derived via immunoSEQ multiplex PCR, lists solely in-frame clones and lacks some. The sample lists fewer than 65,000 clones; around nine tenths were seen once. Sample: CD4+ or CD8+ T cells sorted from blood, taken in a trial of the OX40 agonist ivuxolimab. All receptors come from an adult with an advanced solid tumor such as melanoma, head and neck, liver or kidney cancer.

V usage is TRBV18 and J usage is TRBJ1-5; 9 bases fit TRBD1. The V gene end was trimmed by 3 bases and the J gene end by 2 bases; junction bases not matched to a gene: 5. Germline V CDR1 and CDR2: KGHSH, LQKENI. This CDR3 is built from 16 residues. The CDR3 region is CASSPRTGAGNQPQHF. In DNA, the CDR3 is TGTGCCAGCTCACCTCGGACAGGGGCGGGCAATCAGCCCCAGCATTTT.

The V gene is TRBV6-1, the J gene TRBJ1-2, with D hard to call. Per germline, CDR1 MNHNS and CDR2 SASEGT. This CDR3 region has 14 residues. Trimming stripped 1 base from V and 4 bases from J, with 10 bases between. The DNA for the CDR3 is TGTGCCAGCAGTGAAGTAAGGTCGATCTATGGCTACACCTTC. Its translation: CASSEVRSIYGYTF.

This clone was seen a single time. The genes are TRBV28 and TRBJ2-7, with TRBD2 as a possible D gene (5 bases). The V gene lost 3 bases and the J gene lost 4 bases, with 10 bases spanning the gap. There are 13 residues in the CDR3. Germline lookup yields CDR1 MDHEN and CDR2 SYDVKM. CDR3 sequence (DNA): TGTGCCAGCAGTTTCAGCGGAACTTACGAGCAGTACTTC. Amino acid sequence: CASSFSGTYEQYF.

This chain uses TRBV5-5 with TRBJ1-1; D remains ambiguous. The V gene lost 0 bases and the J gene lost 2 bases, with 14 bases spanning the gap. The germline gives CDR1 SGHKS, CDR2 YYEKEE (reference sequence). The CDR3 runs 16 residues. The CDR3 region has the DNA TGTGCCAGCAGCTTGGAACTGGGCCGCCAAAACACTGAAGCTTTCTTT. Translating it yields CASSLELGRQNTEAFF.

The chain combines TRBV4-3 with TRBJ2-1; maybe TRBD1 (7 bases). The CDR3 spans 15 residues. V was shortened by 4 bases and J by 9 bases, with 19 bases between the two germline ends. CDR1 is LGHNA, CDR2 YSLEER, per germline. Written as DNA, the CDR3 is TGCGCCAGCAGCCCTCAGGGGGGACCCAGTGGTGAGCAGTTCTTC. Its translation is CASSPQGGPSGEQFF.

The V call is TRBV7-3, the J call TRBJ2-5, with 10 bases that match TRBD2. V lost 0 bases and J lost 2; bases outside the gene matches: 3. The CDR3 covers 16 residues. Looked up from germline, CDR1 is SGHTA and CDR2 is FQGTGA. The CDR3 sequence is CASSLTGSGGQETQYF. CDR3 bases: TGTGCCAGCAGCTTAACGGGTAGCGGGGGGCAAGAGACCCAGTACTTC.

CDR3 loop: CSVEATGGAYEQYF. As DNA, the CDR3 is TGCAGCGTTGAAGCCACAGGGGGAGCGTACGAGCAGTACTTC. The chain is built from TRBV29-1 and TRBJ2-7, with 8 bases matching TRBD1. J was trimmed by 4 bases and V by 1 base; bases with no gene match: 6. The CDR3 has 14 residues. Germline lookup yields CDR1 SQVTM and CDR2 ANQGSEA.

The chain is built from TRBV12-5 and TRBJ2-1; the D gene is possibly TRBD1 (6 bases). Germline loops: CDR1 LGHNT, CDR2 FRNRAP. The CDR3 contains 13 residues. V lost 3 bases, J lost 9 bases, and 12 bases lay in between. DNA of the CDR3: TGTGCTAGTGGTTTTGGACAGAGCTTTGAGCAGTTCTTC. Its translation is CASGFGQSFEQFF.

The gene calls are TRBV27 and TRBJ1-1; no clear D. CDR3 size: 14 residues. Germline-derived CDR1 and CDR2 are MNHEY and SMNVEV (reference sequence). The V end lost 4 bases, the J end lost 0 bases, and 9 bases lay between the germline ends. This CDR3 is CASSSLEMNTEAFF. The CDR3 bases are TGTGCCAGCAGTTCTCTGGAGATGAACACTGAAGCTTTCTTT.

J is TRBJ1-1 and V is TRBV10-2; perhaps TRBD1 as D (6 bases). CDR1 and CDR2 (germline): WSHSY, SAAADI. The CDR3 runs to 16 residues. Trimming pared 4 bases from V and 0 bases from J, leaving 15 bases between. The CDR3 reads CASSAGAPDLNTEAFF. CDR3 in DNA: TGCGCCAGCAGTGCGGGGGCTCCGGATTTGAACACTGAAGCTTTCTTT.

The CDR3 DNA is TGTGCCAGCAACTCCCCGGTAGGTGGCTACACCTTC. As protein: CASNSPVGGYTF. The chain couples TRBV27 to TRBJ1-2; D unresolved. Germline CDR1 is MNHEY and CDR2 is SMNVEV (reference sequence). This CDR3 contains 12 residues. Trimming took off 7 bases at V and 7 bases at J, with 13 bases between the two ends.

V and J are TRBV19 and TRBJ2-2; a possible D gene is TRBD2 (7 bases). The germline V and J ends were trimmed by 0 bases and 6 bases, with 11 bases remaining between them. The CDR3 length is 15 residues. Germline V gene sequence: CDR1 LNHDA, CDR2 SQIVND (reference sequence). CDR3 nucleotide sequence: TGTGCCAGTAGTATAGAAGGGGGGGCCGCCGGGGAGCTGTTTTTT. Translated: CASSIEGGAAGELFF.

V gene TRBV5-1 combines with J gene TRBJ2-5; 8 bases align to TRBD1. Germline V gives CDR1 SGHRS, CDR2 YFSETQ. The V gene end was trimmed by 4 bases and the J gene end by 2 bases; junction bases not matched to a gene: 4. CDR3 length: 14 residues. CDR3 in DNA: TGCGCCAGCAGCCCCGGACAGGGTCAAGAGACCCAGTACTTC. This translates into CASSPGQGQETQYF.

The chain carries TRBV4-3 and TRBJ2-5, with 9 bases aligning to TRBD2. J gave up 1 base and V 1 base, and 4 bases lay outside the gene matches. CDR3 length equals 16 residues. Per germline, CDR1 LGHNA and CDR2 YSLEER. This CDR3 reads CASSQGAGGIQETQYF. Written as DNA, the CDR3 is TGCGCCAGCAGCCAAGGGGCGGGAGGGATCCAAGAGACCCAGTACTTC.

This clone was observed once. The chain is built from TRBV4-3 and TRBJ1-3; D is uncertain. The CDR3 loop spans 16 amino acids. Trimming left V 0 bases short and J 3 bases short, with 12 bases between. Germline-derived CDR1 and CDR2 are LGHNA and YSLEER. CDR3 in DNA: TGCGCCAGCAGCCAAGATCGGTCCAGGCATGGAAACACCATATATTTT. Translation gives CASSQDRSRHGNTIYF.

The rearrangement uses TRBV19 and TRBJ1-4, with TRBD1 as a possible D gene (6 bases). The germline CDR1 and CDR2 sequences are LNHDA and SQIVND (reference sequence). V was shortened by 7 bases and J by 2 bases, with 14 bases between the two germline ends. The CDR3 has 15 amino acids. The CDR3 reads CASTNPGDTNEKLFF. As DNA, the CDR3 is TGTGCCAGTACGAACCCAGGGGACACTAATGAAAAACTGTTTTTT.

The chain is built from TRBV5-6 and TRBJ2-7, with 10 bases that match TRBD1. Trimming cost V 3 bases and J 5 bases; bases outside gene matches: 14. Germline V gives CDR1 SGHDT, CDR2 YYEEEE. CDR3 length equals 17 residues. The CDR3 DNA is TGTGCCAGCAGCTCCTTCAATATACGACAGGGGGCGAACGAGCAGTACTTC. The encoded protein is CASSSFNIRQGANEQYF.

J is TRBJ1-2 and V is TRBV19; no reliable D call. There are 14 residues in the CDR3. The ends were cut back, 0 bases at V and 2 bases at J, with 7 bases in the middle. Germline V gene data show CDR1 as LNHDA and CDR2 as SQIVND (reference sequence). CDR3 bases: TGTGCCAGTAGTATAGATCTACAGAACTATGGCTACACCTTC. Amino acid sequence: CASSIDLQNYGYTF.